This TCR beta chain was identified during a study of blood T cell repertoires in COVID-19 (dated by TCRdb to the early 2020s). About the study as a whole: Samples covering the acute and convalescent phases of COVID-19 were provided by collaborators in the United States, Italy and Spain. The dataset comprised deeply sampled blood TCRbeta repertoires from subjects exposed to, actively infected with, or recovered from COVID-19. The samples were drawn from the first 160 participants of the ongoing ImmuneRACE study and from 1,254 subjects provided by 6 global collaborators. The repertoires were made available in a free public database intended to serve as a resource for research on the immune response to SARS-CoV-2. Where HLA class I and class II types were available, the types were taken from metadata supplied by the sample provider, not from assay-based typing. The material from the prospective study consisted of cDNA or gDNA derived from T cells, B-cell-depleted T cells, or PBMCs. Nearly every sample came with metadata listing a de-identified subject ID, COVID-19 status, age in years and sex.

Details on this clone: No antigen is known for it. Per-base quality was not reported, and no clone a single base away is much larger than it.

The germline ends are 21 bases apart after V is trimmed by 5 bases and J by 5 bases. From the germline V gene (reference sequence), CDR1 is GTSNPN and CDR2 is SVGIG. The CDR3 holds 15 amino acids from the cysteine to the phenylalanine. Only the CDR3 portion is preserved as DNA: 45 bases, with reading frame beginning at the first base. Beyond this particular receptor, the publication reports: The amount of clinical and demographic metadata varied by source and participant and was provided uncurated.

TCRbeta CDR3 regions were amplified from genomic DNA using the immunoSEQ Assay, a bias-controlled multiplex PCR. The paper's processing steps were these. The number of nucleated cells in each sample was estimated from the amplification of reference gene primers within the assay. Sequence reads were collapsed and filtered to measure the absolute abundance of every unique TCRbeta CDR3 rearrangement. Productive Simpson clonality was computed per sample as the square root of Simpson's diversity index over productive rearrangements. The source is immuneACCESS, and TCRdb retained only in-frame sequences with V and J called. Part of the clones is not carried over; for the studies checked, unresolved V genes explain less than half of this, and the remainder is unexplained. D and trimming were read from the DNA, whereas the V and J calls and clone size are those reported in that table. This sample holds some 26,000 clones; approximately 88% were observed only once. The leading ten clones occupy just under 9% of the sample.

Collaborating institutions collected whole blood in K2EDTA tubes following their own protocols. For TCRbeta analysis, collaborators shipped samples as frozen whole blood, isolated PBMCs, or DNA extracted from either of those sample types. The receptor was derived from a human donor with active COVID-19. The donor label of this sample is uncertain. Sequencing was carried out using peripheral blood. The V and J genes are TRBV30 and TRBJ2-5; the D region possibly corresponds to TRBD1 (7 bases align). The bases are TGTGCCTGGGCGTGGGAACAGGGGAGGTGGGAGACCCAGTACTTC. Translated, it gives CAWAWEQGRWETQYF. Extended through the reference TRBV30 and TRBJ2-5 proteins, this CDR3 yields the full variable domain: SQTIHQWPATLVQPVGSPLSLECTVEGTSNPNLYWYRQAAGRGLQLLFYSVGIGQISSEVPQNLSASRPQDRQFILSSKKLLLSDSGFYLCAWAWEQGRWETQYFGPGTRLLVL.